These 3 T cell receptor beta chains were sequenced from one sample in a study of shared clonotypes between healthy human individuals. Method: immunoSEQ multiplex PCR; TCRdb's copy keeps in-frame clones and lacks some. The table includes around 2,000,000 clones, over 85% detected once. Sequencing used naive CD4+ T cells sorted from blood. Subset: CD45RA+ positively selected. The receptors originated from a man aged 18-30 years in good health.

The chain combines TRBV30 with TRBJ1-2, with unresolved D. The ends were cut back, 4 bases at V and 4 bases at J, with 7 bases in the middle. Germline V gene sequence: CDR1 GTSNPN, CDR2 SVGIG (reference sequence). The CDR3 totals 11 residues. The CDR3 protein is CAWNGGYGYTF. In nucleotides, the CDR3 is TGTGCCTGGAACGGAGGCTATGGCTACACCTTC.

A note on this clone: Different DNA sequences within this sample yield the same CDR3. The chain uses TRBV28 and TRBJ2-7, with D tentatively TRBD1 (5 bases). The CDR3 length is 13 residues. CDR1 MDHEN and CDR2 SYDVKM come from the germline V gene. V lost 2 bases to trimming and J lost 1 base, with 6 bases between them. The CDR3 bases are TGTGCCAGCAGTTTAACAGGTTCCTACGAGCAGTACTTC. Its translation is CASSLTGSYEQYF.

The chain has TRBV6-5 and TRBJ1-2; D perhaps matches TRBD1 (6 bases). Germline V gives CDR1 MNHEY, CDR2 SVGAGI. The CDR3 length is 15 residues. V lost 3 bases and J 4 bases, leaving 15 bases between the germline ends. CDR3 sequence (DNA): TGTGCCAGCAGTTATGCGGGGGCGACGGGCTATGGCTACACCTTC. Amino acid sequence: CASSYAGATGYGYTF.